The clone carrying this T cell receptor (beta chain) was found a few times. Antigen: not known. This record belongs to a study of regulatory T cells in long-lasting Graves disease. Whole-study findings and limits: The study examined only peripheral blood, not thyroid tissue.

The time point: persistent/refractory GD, antithyroid drugs over 5 years with positive TRAb. The TCR library was made from RNA extracted from PBMCs. Those enrolled as patients came out of an endocrinology department in Xi'an, China. With iRepertoire HTBI primers and Arm-PCR of CDR3 regions, TCR beta libraries were built. MiXCR, applied by TCRdb to the multiplex PCR reads, yields one record per CDR3 protein. The repertoire holds 600,000 to 800,000 distinct CDR3 sequences, around 30% seen once, with under 50% in the top ten. Germline V gene sequence: CDR1 MNHEY, CDR2 SMNVEV (reference sequence). The CDR3 runs 15 residues. The ends lost 5 bases at V and 6 bases at J; junction bases unmatched: 5.

The chain uses TRBV27 and TRBJ2-1, with 12 bases matching TRBD1. The source is a female donor with Graves disease. The sequences come from peripheral blood mononuclear cells (PBMCs), collected when the disease was refractory, from a patient treated with antithyroid drugs. The DNA for the CDR3 is TGTGCCAGCAGTCTCGGGACAGGGGGCCTCAATGAGCAGTTCTTC. This translates into CASSLGTGGLNEQFF.